This T cell receptor beta chain derives from a study of T cell repertoires in ileal Crohn's disease. Time point denoted: neoterminal ileum biopsy at postoperative endoscopy, about 6 months after surgery. The assay was immunoSEQ multiplex PCR, and TCRdb's table has in-frame clones only and misses some. There are tens of thousands of clones in the sample; approximately 91% occur only once, and over 2% lies in the top ten. Broader study findings: Within the first postoperative year, endoscopy came at median about 7.3 months.

In the case of this clone: The target antigen is unknown.

The V and J ends lost 7 bases and 3 bases respectively, with 18 bases between them. Per the germline V gene, CDR1 is WSHSY and CDR2 is SAAADI. The CDR3 extends over 15 amino acids. The source material was ileal tissue. This receptor was taken from an adult with Crohn's disease. The chain links TRBV10-2 to TRBJ2-5; no definite D call. The CDR3, as DNA: TGCGCCAGCACTAGAACCCCCAATAGTGAAGAGACCCAGTACTTC. This translates into CASTRTPNSEETQYF.